This entry lists 26 T cell receptor beta chains sequenced from one sample in a study of blood T cell repertoires in COVID-19. Only in-frame clones appear in the TCRdb table, and some are missing; sequencing was by immunoSEQ multiplex PCR. The sample has 250,000 to 300,000 clones, approximately 89% seen once; the top ten hold under 15%. Sequenced: peripheral blood. The source is a woman in her sixties or seventies with acute or convalescent COVID-19.

CDR3 sequence reads: CASSPGQGGIGGVSNQPQHF. In DNA, the CDR3 is TGTGCCAGCAGTCCCGGACAGGGTGGGATAGGGGGTGTAAGCAATCAGCCCCAGCATTTT. The V and J genes are TRBV27 and TRBJ1-5, with 8 bases fitting TRBD1. Germline V lookup: CDR1 MNHEY, CDR2 SMNVEV (reference sequence). CDR3 length: 20 residues. J lost 1 base, V lost 5 bases, and 19 bases had no gene match.

The DNA for the CDR3 is TGTGCCAGCACCAAAGGAGGGGACACCGGGGAGCTGTTTTTT. This gives the protein CASTKGGDTGELFF. The V gene is TRBV11-3, the J gene TRBJ2-2; maybe TRBD2 (6 bases). CDR3 length: 14 amino acids. Germline CDR1 reads SGHNT; CDR2 reads YENEEA. V was cut by 7 bases and J by 3 bases, with 12 bases left in between.

The rearrangement joins TRBV28 to TRBJ2-1; D possibly corresponds to TRBD2 (5 bases). Trimming pared 6 bases from V and 4 bases from J, leaving 13 bases between. Per germline, CDR1 MDHEN and CDR2 SYDVKM. This CDR3 region has 14 residues. CDR3 loop: CASSRTGNYNEQFF. DNA of the CDR3: TGTGCCAGCAGCCGGACGGGGAATTACAATGAGCAGTTCTTC.

This rearrangement joins TRBV2 to TRBJ2-5, with 9 bases lining up with TRBD2. V was clipped by 6 bases and J by 0 bases; unmatched bases: 14. This CDR3 spans 18 amino acids. CDR1 is SNHLY and CDR2 is FYNNEI in the germline V gene. The CDR3 nucleotides read TGTGCCAGCAGGGGGGGGCTAGCGGGAATCACGTACCAAGAGACCCAGTACTTC. It specifies CASRGGLAGITYQETQYF.

The chain couples TRBV30 to TRBJ1-4; D gene uncertain. The V end lost 1 base, the J end lost 7 bases, and 4 bases lay between the germline ends. Germline lookup yields CDR1 GTSNPN and CDR2 SVGIG (reference sequence). The CDR3 runs to 11 residues. CDR3 nucleotides: TGTGCCTGGAGTGCGGGTGAAAAACTGTTTTTT. It yields the protein CAWSAGEKLFF.

The chain joins TRBV28 to TRBJ1-6; TRBD1 might be the D (6 bases). V lost 10 bases and J lost 4, with 11 bases in between. Germline values: CDR1 MDHEN, CDR2 SYDVKM. The CDR3 totals 13 residues. The CDR3 spells CATTGQYNSPLHF. In nucleotides, the CDR3 is TGTGCCACCACAGGACAGTATAATTCACCCCTCCACTTT. Full variable domain (rest looked up from reference TRBV28 and TRBJ1-6): DVKVTQSSRYLVKRTGEKVFLECVQDMDHENMFWYRQDPGLGLRLIYFSYDVKMKEKGDIPEGYSVSREKKERFSLILESASTNQTSMYLCATTGQYNSPLHFGNGTRLTVT.

The chain recombines TRBV7-3 with TRBJ2-2, with a tentative D call TRBD1 (5 bases). The CDR3 runs 13 residues. The germline gives CDR1 SGHTA, CDR2 FQGTGA. The V end lost 5 bases, the J end lost 6 bases, and 10 bases lay between the germline ends. The CDR3, as DNA: TGTGCCAGCAGCGGTGCAGGGTCCGGGGAGCTGTTTTTT. Protein product: CASSGAGSGELFF.

The chain combines TRBV15 with TRBJ2-1, with 11 bases that match TRBD2. The V segment lost 3 bases and the J segment 8 bases; nucleotides outside the gene matches: 12. The germline CDR1 and CDR2 sequences are LNHNV and YYDKDF (reference sequence). The CDR3 sequence is 17 residues long. The CDR3: CATSRGSGTSGFDEQFF. CDR3 coding DNA: TGTGCCACCAGCAGGGGCAGCGGGACTAGCGGATTCGATGAGCAGTTCTTC.

The genes are TRBV7-9 and TRBJ1-2; TRBD1 aligns across 7 bases. The CDR3 length is 15 residues. Germline loops: CDR1 SEHNR, CDR2 FQNEAQ (reference sequence). Trimming cost V 6 bases and J 2 bases; bases outside gene matches: 9. CDR3 loop: CASRLRQGPNYGYTF. In nucleotides, the CDR3 is TGTGCCAGCAGGTTACGACAGGGACCCAACTATGGCTACACCTTC. Based on the CDR3 plus reference TRBV7-9 and TRBJ1-2, the full variable domain is DTGVSQNPRHKITKRGQNVTFRCDPISEHNRLYWYRQTLGQGPEFLTYFQNEAQLEKSRLLSDRFSAERPKGSFSTLEIQRTEQGDSAMYLCASRLRQGPNYGYTFGSGTRLTVV.

The chain combines TRBV7-7 with TRBJ2-1; TRBD2 agrees at 13 bases. V gave up 5 bases and J gave up 0 bases; unmatched junction bases: 13. The CDR3 is 20 residues long. Germline values: CDR1 SSHAT, CDR2 FNYEAQ (reference sequence). The CDR3 loop is CASSARTSGGPTSSYNEQFF. CDR3 bases: TGTGCCAGCAGCGCCCGGACTAGCGGGGGCCCCACGAGCTCCTACAATGAGCAGTTCTTC.

The chain uses TRBV12-3 or TRBV12-4 and TRBJ1-2; no reliable D call. The V gene lost 2 bases and the J gene lost 3 bases, with 7 bases spanning the gap. The CDR3 runs to 13 residues. The CDR3 loop reads CASSLNSDYGYTF. The CDR3 region has the DNA TGTGCCAGCAGTTTAAACAGTGACTATGGCTACACCTTC.

J is TRBJ2-5 and V is TRBV29-1; 7 bases map to TRBD1. The germline V gene has CDR1 SQVTM and CDR2 ANQGSEA. The junction had 7 bases not matched to a gene; V was cut back by 6 bases and J by 9 bases. The CDR3 consists of 11 residues. CDR3 region: CSVAGTAAQYF. DNA for the CDR3: TGCAGCGTAGCCGGGACAGCGGCCCAGTACTTC.

The chain couples TRBV5-1 to TRBJ2-2, with TRBD1 matching 9 bases. This CDR3 comprises 14 residues. Germline V gene data show CDR1 as SGHRS and CDR2 as YFSETQ. V lost 7 bases and J lost 6; bases outside the gene matches: 7. CDR3 DNA: TGCGCCAGCTGTAACGGACAGGGGCCCGGGGAGCTGTTTTTT. As protein: CASCNGQGPGELFF.

The V gene is TRBV6-5, the J gene TRBJ1-3; possible D gene TRBD1, 6 bases. V lost 6 bases and J lost 4, with 10 bases in between. Germline CDR1 MNHEY, CDR2 SVGAGI. The CDR3 contains 13 residues. This CDR3 is CASRRGSGNTIYF. In DNA form, the CDR3 reads TGTGCCAGCAGGAGGGGGAGCGGAAACACCATATATTTT.

The V and J genes are TRBV18 and TRBJ2-1, with 8 nucleotides matching TRBD1. This CDR3 is 16 amino acids long. CDR1 and CDR2 (germline): KGHSH, LQKENI. Unmatched junction bases numbered 7, after V lost 0 bases and J lost 6 bases. CDR3 amino acids: CASSPPVQGAGNEQFF. The CDR3 region has the DNA TGTGCCAGCTCACCACCAGTTCAGGGGGCTGGCAATGAGCAGTTCTTC.

This clone was picked up one time. This chain's CDR3 is CAWSVGLAAEQYF. The CDR3 nucleotides read TGTGCCTGGAGTGTGGGTCTGGCGGCCGAGCAGTACTTC. The genes are TRBV30 and TRBJ2-7; D gene uncertain. Trimming took 0 bases from V and 6 from J, leaving 12 bases between them. Germline V gene sequence: CDR1 GTSNPN, CDR2 SVGIG (reference sequence). The CDR3 sequence is 13 residues long.

The chain carries TRBV29-1 and TRBJ2-7, with D perhaps TRBD2 (6 bases). The CDR3 extends over 13 amino acids. The V end lost 5 bases, the J end lost 2 bases, and 13 bases lay between the germline ends. The germline V gene has CDR1 SQVTM and CDR2 ANQGSEA. This CDR3 reads CSVRDGRTYEQYF. CDR3 in DNA: TGCAGCGTTCGGGACGGGAGAACCTACGAGCAGTACTTC.

This sequence joins TRBV7-2 and TRBJ2-7; 11 positions match TRBD2. This CDR3 region has 15 residues. The germline V gene encodes CDR1 SGHTA and CDR2 FQGNSA. With V trimmed by 5 bases and J by 4 bases, 7 bases remained unmatched. CDR3 bases: TGTGCCAGCAGCGGCAGACTAGCGGGGTGGTACGAGCAGTACTTC. Protein sequence: CASSGRLAGWYEQYF.

V usage is TRBV27 and J usage is TRBJ1-1; the D gene is possibly TRBD1 (5 bases). Germline assignment: CDR1 MNHEY and CDR2 SMNVEV (reference sequence). CDR3 size: 15 residues. V shed 0 bases and J shed 0 bases, with 8 bases lying between them. DNA for the CDR3: TGTGCCAGCAGTTTATCCGGGGGGGTGAACACTGAAGCTTTCTTT. This translates into CASSLSGGVNTEAFF.

The rearrangement joins TRBV28 to TRBJ1-2; 9 bases map to TRBD1. The germline V gene encodes CDR1 MDHEN and CDR2 SYDVKM. The CDR3 covers 19 residues. V lost 6 bases and J lost 2; bases outside the gene matches: 19. In DNA form, the CDR3 reads TGTGCCAGCAGCCCATTCGGCCTCACCGGGACAGGGTTCAACTATGGCTACACCTTC. It translates to CASSPFGLTGTGFNYGYTF.

This sequence joins TRBV7-9 and TRBJ1-4, with TRBD1 matching over 9 bases. The CDR3 is made up of 14 amino acids. Per the germline V gene, CDR1 is SEHNR and CDR2 is FQNEAQ (reference sequence). Trimming cost V 4 bases and J 8 bases; bases outside gene matches: 5. The DNA of the CDR3 is TGTGCCAGCAGCTCATCAACAGGGGGCGAAAAACTGTTTTTT. Translating gives CASSSSTGGEKLFF.

The J gene is TRBJ1-2, the V gene TRBV28, with D tentatively TRBD1 (6 bases). This CDR3 comprises 15 residues. CDR1 MDHEN and CDR2 SYDVKM come from the germline V gene. Trimming cost V 5 bases and J 1 base, with 14 bases left between them. CDR3 DNA: TGTGCCAGCAGTCCCCTAGGCAGGGGTAACTATGGCTACACCTTC. It is translated as CASSPLGRGNYGYTF.

The chain carries TRBV7-8 and TRBJ2-1; 10 bases match TRBD2. V lost 11 bases, J lost 10 bases, and 8 bases stayed unmatched. The length of the CDR3 is 12 residues. Germline-derived CDR1 and CDR2 are SGHVS and FQNEAQ. CDR3 sequence reads: CAGASGGQEQFF. The CDR3 nucleotides read TGTGCCGGGGCTAGCGGGGGTCAGGAGCAGTTCTTC.

The chain couples TRBV19 to TRBJ2-7; D remains unclear. V was trimmed by 5 bases and J by 0 bases, leaving 8 bases between them. The length of the CDR3 is 13 residues. Per germline, CDR1 LNHDA and CDR2 SQIVND (reference sequence). As DNA, the CDR3 is TGTGCCAGTAGTGCTCTCAGCTCCTACGAGCAGTACTTC. Protein sequence: CASSALSSYEQYF.

The chain links TRBV29-1 to TRBJ2-7, with TRBD1 as a possible D gene (5 bases). Germline V gene data show CDR1 as SQVTM and CDR2 as ANQGSEA. V was trimmed by 7 bases and J by 2 bases, leaving 18 bases between them. The CDR3 is 14 amino acids. The CDR3 DNA is TGCAGCGCCACCTGGGGCACAAGCCCCTACGAGCAGTACTTC. Its translation: CSATWGTSPYEQYF.

This sequence joins TRBV28 and TRBJ2-2, with 7 positions matching TRBD1. Germline CDR1 reads MDHEN; CDR2 reads SYDVKM. The CDR3 is 14 amino acids. Losses at the gene ends were 6 bases for V and 7 bases for J; bases not matched to a gene: 8. The CDR3 DNA is TGTGCCAGCAGGGAACAGGGGTGGGGCGGGGAGCTGTTTTTT. Its translation: CASREQGWGGELFF.